These T cell receptor beta chains were read from a single sample in a study of chemoradiotherapy in HPV16-positive cancers. Only in-frame clones appear in the TCRdb table, and some are missing; sequencing was by immunoSEQ multiplex PCR. The sample consists of about 7,400 clones, around 78% of them appearing once. This material was acquired from a patient who underwent chemoradiotherapy. These receptors originate from a human donor with HPV-associated anogenital cancer. Each CDR3 is given with its conserved first and last residue. A D gene is named only where the DNA matches it firmly. Part of the rows lack a size; the others show once, few, many or a class for expanded clones.

v_gene,d_gene,abundance,j_gene,CDR3nt,CDR3aa
TRBV29-1,NA,NA,TRBJ1-4,TGCAGCGGAAAAGCAATGGGTGAAAAACTGTTTTTT,CSGKAMGEKLFF
TRBV4-3,NA,few,TRBJ1-3,TGCGCCAGCAGCCAAGCGGCAGCGACTGGAAACACCATATATTTT,CASSQAAATGNTIYF
TRBV7-2,NA,NA,TRBJ1-2,TGTGCCAGCAGCTTCGGCCGAGCAGGGGAAAGGGGCTACACCTTC,CASSFGRAGERGYTF
TRBV28,TRBD2,NA,TRBJ2-7,TGTGCCAGCCGATCAGCGGGAGCCTCCTACGAGCAGTACTTC,CASRSAGASYEQYF
TRBV18,NA,few,TRBJ1-5,TGTGCCAGCTCACCTCTTGACTATCAGCCCCAGCATTTT,CASSPLDYQPQHF
TRBV6-5,TRBD1,NA,TRBJ1-1,TGTGCCAGCAGTTCTTCCGGGACAGTCGTTACTGAAGCTTTCTTT,CASSSSGTVVTEAFF
TRBV7-2,NA,few,TRBJ2-3,TGTGCCAGCAACCCGGAGAGTAGCGCAAAGGTGCAGTATTTT,CASNPESSAKVQYF
TRBV30,NA,NA,TRBJ2-2,TGTGCCTACTACGCCAGGGCCGGGGAGCTGTTTTTT,CAYYARAGELFF
TRBV25-1,TRBD2,NA,TRBJ2-1,TGTGCCAGCAGTGAATCCGGCGGGAGCAGATACAATGAGCAGTTCTTC,CASSESGGSRYNEQFF
TRBV4-3,NA,NA,TRBJ2-5,TGCGCCAGCAGCCCGGAAGGAACGGGAAGGGAGACCCAGTACTTC,CASSPEGTGRETQYF
TRBV19,NA,NA,TRBJ2-1,TGTGCCAGTAATAATCGGGACAAAGCCTACAATGAGCAGTTCTTC,CASNNRDKAYNEQFF
TRBV27,TRBD1,NA,TRBJ1-2,TGTGCCAGCAGTTTGGGACAGGGGGGTGGCTACACCTTC,CASSLGQGGGYTF
TRBV27,NA,NA,TRBJ2-7,TGTGCCAGCAGTCCTGGGACGGGATTCTACGAGCAGTACTTC,CASSPGTGFYEQYF
TRBV29-1,TRBD1,NA,TRBJ2-1,TGCAGCGTCCCGGGACAGGGTATCAATGAGCAGTTCTTC,CSVPGQGINEQFF
TRBV5-1,NA,NA,TRBJ1-2,TGCGCCAGCAGCTTGGACCTAAACCGGGACTATGGCTACACCTTC,CASSLDLNRDYGYTF
TRBV6-1,TRBD2,NA,TRBJ2-7,TGTGCCAGCAGTAGGACTAGCCAGACCTACGAGCAGTACTTC,CASSRTSQTYEQYF
TRBV29-1,NA,once,TRBJ2-7,TGCAGCGTTGACGGTATTGCAGGGAAAGGCGAGCAGTACTTC,CSVDGIAGKGEQYF
TRBV7-3,NA,NA,TRBJ1-1,TGTGCCAGCAGCCTGGAGGGGGGGGAAGCTTTCTTT,CASSLEGGEAFF
TRBV27,NA,NA,TRBJ1-2,TGTGCCAGCAGCTCGAGGGCGGGGGGCGGCTATGGCTACACCTTC,CASSSRAGGGYGYTF
TRBV30,NA,NA,TRBJ2-1,TGTGCCTGGAATCGGCCTTACAATGAGCAGTTCTTC,CAWNRPYNEQFF
TRBV9,NA,NA,TRBJ2-1,TGTGCCAGCAGCCCCATCCGGAGCTCCTACAATGAGCAGTTCTTC,CASSPIRSSYNEQFF
TRBV7-9,TRBD2,NA,TRBJ2-7,TGTGCCAGTTCCCGCGGGCTAGCGGGAGAAGAGCAGTACTTC,CASSRGLAGEEQYF
TRBV7-2,TRBD1,few,TRBJ2-3,TGTGCCAGCAGCCCTCGAAGGGGACAGGCCGCCACAGATACGCAGTATTTT,CASSPRRGQAATDTQYF
TRBV18,NA,once,TRBJ2-1,TGTGCCAGCTCAGGCGGGATTTACAATGAGCAGTTCTTC,CASSGGIYNEQFF
TRBV19,NA,NA,TRBJ2-4,TGTGCCAGTAGTATAACTCCCCGTATCTCCCCCGCAGGGGGGAACATTCAGTACTTC,CASSITPRISPAGGNIQYF
TRBV7-2,NA,NA,TRBJ2-2,TGTGCCAGCAGCAGGGTTATGAACACCGGGGAGCTGTTTTTT,CASSRVMNTGELFF
TRBV12-2,NA,NA,TRBJ2-3,TGTGCAAGTCGCTTAGCGCGGGGGATGAGCACAGATACGCAGTATTTT,CASRLARGMSTDTQYF